Following are 22 T cell receptor beta chains from one sample sequenced in a study of identical twins. TCRdb reprocessed the 5' RACE reads via MiXCR and lists one record per CDR3 protein. The profile covers roughly 710,000 distinct CDR3 sequences, with 5.5% to 6.5% appearing a single time and 1.5% to 2% taken by the ten largest. Material for sequencing was naive T cells sorted from blood. These receptors were collected from a man aged 18 to 29 in good health.

This clonotype was seen ten or more times. J is TRBJ1-2 and V is TRBV4-1; D remains ambiguous. CDR3 length: 13 residues. Germline V gene lookup returns CDR1 MGHRA and CDR2 YSYEKL. Deletions cut 2 bases from V and 4 bases from J, with 8 bases between. The DNA for the CDR3 is TGCGCCAGCAGCCAAAGGGTTACCTATGGCTACACCTTC. Its protein product is CASSQRVTYGYTF.

The V gene is TRBV30, the J gene TRBJ2-1; 7 bases are a match to TRBD2. V was clipped by 8 bases and J by 0 bases; unmatched bases: 7. The CDR3 runs to 14 residues. Germline CDR1 is GTSNPN and CDR2 is SVGIG (reference sequence). CDR3 protein: CAGDTSVSYNEQFF. The CDR3 DNA reads TGTGCCGGGGATACTAGCGTCTCCTACAATGAGCAGTTCTTC.

The DNA of the CDR3 is TGTGCCACCGACAGCTCCTACGAGCAGTACTTC. Its translation is CATDSSYEQYF. This chain connects TRBV10-3 to TRBJ2-7; a possible D gene is TRBD1 (5 bases). With 10 bases removed from V and 0 bases from J, the gap between germline ends came to 7 bases. The germline V gene encodes CDR1 ENHRY and CDR2 SYGVKD. The CDR3 consists of 11 residues.

This clonotype was seen a few times. This chain joins TRBV15 and TRBJ1-1; D is possibly TRBD1 (6 bases). V was cut by 2 bases and J by 6 bases, with 13 bases left in between. The CDR3 consists of 14 residues. Germline-derived CDR1 and CDR2 are LNHNV and YYDKDF (reference sequence). For the CDR3, the DNA is TGTGCCACCAGCAGATACAGGGTTGACGCTGAAGCTTTCTTT. Protein: CATSRYRVDAEAFF.

The sample holds a few counts of this clonotype. V gene TRBV12-3 or TRBV12-4 combines with J gene TRBJ2-2; D may correspond to TRBD1 or TRBD2 (5 bases each). The CDR3 has 15 residues. V dropped 6 bases and J dropped 5 bases, with 16 bases sitting between them. In DNA form, the CDR3 reads TGTGCCAGCAGCCCGGGACGGTTAGGGACCGGGGAGCTGTTTTTT. This sequence encodes CASSPGRLGTGELFF.

The rearrangement joins TRBV14 to TRBJ2-1, with TRBD1 matching over 7 bases. CDR1 and CDR2 from the germline V gene are SGHDN and FVKESK. The CDR3 has 15 residues. V lost 4 bases and J lost 4; bases outside the gene matches: 7. The CDR3 loop is CASSLPDRAYNEQFF. CDR3 DNA sequence: TGTGCCAGCAGCCTCCCCGACAGGGCGTACAATGAGCAGTTCTTC.

This clonotype has more than one count but fewer than ten. V and J are TRBV10-3 and TRBJ2-1; D is possibly TRBD2 (5 bases). Per the germline V gene, CDR1 is ENHRY and CDR2 is SYGVKD. V gave up 2 bases and J gave up 7 bases, with 18 bases separating them. There are 16 residues in the CDR3. CDR3 bases: TGTGCCATCAGTGAGCCGGAGCGGTCTTCGCAGAATGAGCAGTTCTTC. It is translated as CAISEPERSSQNEQFF.

This clonotype was observed at least ten times. The rearrangement uses TRBV27 and TRBJ1-5; no firm D call. The V end lost 3 bases, the J end lost 0 bases, and 9 bases lay between the germline ends. The germline CDR1 and CDR2 sequences are MNHEY and SMNVEV (reference sequence). The CDR3 is 15 residues long. CDR3: CASSFRINSNQPQHF. CDR3 nucleotide sequence: TGTGCCAGCAGTTTCAGAATTAATAGCAATCAGCCCCAGCATTTT.

This clonotype occurred many times. The V gene is TRBV20-1, the J gene TRBJ2-1, with D possibly TRBD2 on 5 matching bases. Germline CDR1 DFQATT, CDR2 SNEGSKA (reference sequence). Deletions cut 5 bases from V and 1 base from J, with 9 bases between. CDR3 length: 13 residues. DNA for the CDR3: TGCAGTGCTGACGAGGGTTCCTACAATGAGCAGTTCTTC. Translation: CSADEGSYNEQFF.

This clonotype has a count of ten or more. The rearrangement joins TRBV6-2 or TRBV6-3 to TRBJ2-1; 7 nucleotides align to TRBD2. Trimming cost V 6 bases and J 1 base; bases outside gene matches: 9. CDR3 length equals 16 residues. From germline, CDR1 is MNHEY and CDR2 SVGEGT. The CDR3 DNA reads as TGTGCCAGCAGCTCGATACGGGGGGTATCCTACAATGAGCAGTTCTTC. Residues: CASSSIRGVSYNEQFF.

CDR3 protein: CASSPPEGLFRHHEQYV. In DNA form, the CDR3 reads TGTGCCAGCAGCCCGCCCGAGGGACTCTTCCGCCACCACGAGCAGTACGTC. The chain couples TRBV3-1 to TRBJ2-7; perhaps TRBD2 as D (6 bases). Germline V gene lookup returns CDR1 LGHDT and CDR2 YNNKEL (reference sequence). The CDR3 consists of 17 residues. V gave up 4 bases and J gave up 5 bases, with 24 bases separating them.

The rearrangement links TRBV3-1 to TRBJ1-4; 9 bases are a match to TRBD1. V lost 6 bases and J lost 6; bases outside the gene matches: 5. The CDR3 consists of 14 residues. CDR1 is LGHDT and CDR2 is YNNKEL in the germline V gene (reference sequence). The chain's CDR3 is CASRNRGPDEKLFF. CDR3 DNA: TGTGCCAGCAGGAACAGGGGGCCGGATGAAAAACTGTTTTTT.

This clonotype was seen ten or more times. The V and J genes are TRBV5-1 and TRBJ2-3; D is undetermined. CDR3 length: 14 amino acids. V was pared by 0 bases and J by 4 bases, with 9 bases between. Germline assignment: CDR1 SGHRS and CDR2 YFSETQ. The CDR3 DNA reads TGCGCCAGCAGCTTGGATCCGCCCCCAGATACGCAGTATTTT. Translated: CASSLDPPPDTQYF.

The genes are TRBV14 and TRBJ1-1; the match to TRBD1 covers 7 bases. The CDR3 is 15 residues long. The ends lost 4 bases at V and 5 bases at J; junction bases unmatched: 10. Germline CDR1 SGHDN, CDR2 FVKESK. The CDR3 DNA reads as TGTGCCAGCAGCCGGAGGACAGGAGGTGGAACTGAAGCTTTCTTT. It translates to CASSRRTGGGTEAFF.

This clonotype was detected ten times or more. V is TRBV6-1 and J is TRBJ2-2, with D unclear. The CDR3 extends over 13 amino acids. Trimming left V 6 bases short and J 1 base short, with 6 bases between. Germline CDR1 reads MNHNS; CDR2 reads SASEGT. CDR3 protein: CASRPMNTGELFF. The DNA for the CDR3 is TGTGCCAGCAGACCTATGAACACCGGGGAGCTGTTTTTT.

At least ten counts were recorded for this clonotype. The rearrangement links TRBV2 to TRBJ2-3; 8 nucleotides match TRBD2. The CDR3 sequence is 14 residues long. V was clipped by 8 bases and J by 2 bases; unmatched bases: 6. The germline gives CDR1 SNHLY, CDR2 FYNNEI. In nucleotides, the CDR3 is TGTGCCAGCGAGATAGCGGGGCCCACAGATACGCAGTATTTT. Translated: CASEIAGPTDTQYF.

Turning to this clonotype: A much larger clone lies a single base off, so this may be a read error. J is TRBJ2-1 and V is TRBV20-1, with D possibly being TRBD2 (5 bases). The germline gives CDR1 DFQATT, CDR2 SNEGSKA (reference sequence). CDR3 size: 14 residues. CDR3 in DNA: TGCGGTGCTAGAGGAGGCGGAACCTACAATGAGCAGTTCTTC. Encoded protein: CGARGGGTYNEQFF.

This clonotype appeared many times. As DNA, the CDR3 is TGTGCCAGCAGCCCAGGGGGGTCGGGGACTGAAGCTTTCTTT. It specifies CASSPGGSGTEAFF. J is TRBJ1-1 and V is TRBV3-1, with 7 bases identical to TRBD1. This CDR3 contains 14 residues. Unmatched junction bases numbered 7, after V lost 4 bases and J lost 5 bases. Germline-derived CDR1 and CDR2 are LGHDT and YNNKEL (reference sequence).

This clonotype showed up many times. The rearrangement joins TRBV25-1 to TRBJ2-5; 11 bases are shared with TRBD2. J gave up 13 bases and V 2 bases, and 3 bases lay outside the gene matches. This CDR3 contains 12 residues. Germline assignment: CDR1 MGHDK and CDR2 SYGVNS. CDR3 sequence: CASSEPSGRPYF. The DNA of the CDR3 is TGTGCCAGCAGTGAACCTAGCGGGAGGCCGTACTTC.

This clonotype showed up just a few times. The CDR3 protein is CASSYSKLGLYEQYV. Here the CDR3 DNA reads TGTGCCAGCAGTTACTCGAAACTAGGCCTCTACGAGCAGTACGTC. V usage is TRBV6-5 and J usage is TRBJ2-7; tentatively, D is TRBD2 (5 bases). Trimming took 0 bases from V and 3 from J, leaving 12 bases between them. The length of the CDR3 is 15 residues. Germline CDR1 reads MNHEY; CDR2 reads SVGAGI.

The chain is built from TRBV20-1 and TRBJ2-4; D gene uncertain. Germline CDR1 reads DFQATT; CDR2 reads SNEGSKA (reference sequence). With 1 base removed from V and 8 bases from J, the gap between germline ends came to 15 bases. The CDR3 loop spans 14 amino acids. CDR3 in DNA: TGCAGTGCTAGAGTTGTGGCAGGTGGAGACATTCAGTACTTC. Translated, it gives CSARVVAGGDIQYF.

This clonotype has just a few counts. This rearrangement joins TRBV11-2 to TRBJ2-7; the match to TRBD1 covers 11 bases. With 7 bases clipped from V and 4 bases from J, the junction kept 6 bases outside the gene matches. The CDR3 spans 14 residues. CDR1 is SGHAT and CDR2 is FQNNGV in the germline V gene. CDR3 in amino acids: CASTYGTGGYEQYF. The CDR3 region has the DNA TGTGCCAGCACATACGGGACAGGGGGGTACGAGCAGTACTTC.